The subject of this entry is one T cell receptor beta chain. This specimen belongs to a study of T cell changes during pregnancy in multiple sclerosis. Germline V gene data show CDR1 as SEHNR and CDR2 as FQNEAQ (reference sequence). The V gene lost 1 base and the J gene lost 6 bases, with 4 bases spanning the gap. The CDR3 extends over 12 amino acids. This table comes from immunoSEQ multiplex PCR, and its TCRdb copy is limited to in-frame clones, with some not included. This table has 35,000 to 45,000 clones, around nine tenths appearing once. This sample comprised CD4+ T cells from peripheral blood mononuclear cells, obtained before pregnancy. The chain combines TRBV7-9 with TRBJ2-1; D not resolved. The sequence was obtained from a female donor with multiple sclerosis, enrolled in a pregnancy study. The CDR3 nucleotides read TGTGCCAGCAGCTTAGTATCCAATGAGCAGTTCTTC. Translating it yields CASSLVSNEQFF.